The source of this T cell receptor (beta chain) is a study of cytomegalovirus exposure and HLA in healthy donors. The germline V gene encodes CDR1 MDHEN and CDR2 SYDVKM. CDR3 size: 13 residues. V lost 7 bases and J 6 bases, leaving 12 bases between the germline ends. PCR employed 60 Vbeta and 13 Jbeta primers. Sequenced by immunoSEQ multiplex PCR; TCRdb stores in-frame clones only, minus some. The sample carries about 150,000 clones, approximately 68% recorded once. The sequencing input was PBMCs. The receptor was isolated from a man aged 55 to 70 in good health and CMV-seronegative. V gene TRBV28 combines with J gene TRBJ1-4; TRBD1 might be the D (5 bases). The CDR3 DNA reads as TGTGCCAGCACACTTTGGGGGGATGAAAAACTGTTTTTT. This translates into CASTLWGDEKLFF.